This T cell receptor (beta chain) derives from a study of T cells expressing NK-cell markers. The CDR3 spans 12 residues. Reprocessing the 5' RACE reads, TCRdb reports a single entry for every CDR3 protein and omits DNA. Its listing shows about 440,000 distinct CDR3 sequences. The source is a woman between 18 and 70 years old in good health. The sequenced sample consisted of blood T cells: a sorted CD56 or NKG2C T cell subset, CD4+ or CD8+ T cells, or bulk PBMC T cells (not recorded which). This chain uses TRBV12-3 or TRBV12-4 with TRBJ2-1. This chain's CDR3 is CASSPRVGGQFF.